The 23 T cell receptor beta chains listed next were all sequenced from one sample in a study of blood T cell repertoires in COVID-19. Assay used: immunoSEQ multiplex PCR; TCRdb lists only in-frame clones, some missing. The data hold approximately 280,000 clones, with approximately 80% observed a single time. The specimen was PBMCs or T cells enriched from blood (not recorded which). The receptor source for this set is a man aged 35 to 55 who had been exposed to COVID-19.

The chain couples TRBV7-9 to TRBJ2-7, with D perhaps matching TRBD1 (6 bases). CDR1 is SEHNR, CDR2 FQNEAQ, per germline (reference sequence). V was shortened by 4 bases and J by 0 bases, with 10 bases between the two germline ends. The CDR3 loop spans 14 amino acids. CDR3 protein: CASSSGQYSYEQYF. In DNA form, the CDR3 reads TGTGCCAGCAGCTCCGGACAGTACTCCTACGAGCAGTACTTC.

The chain carries TRBV11-2 and TRBJ2-7, with a possible D match to TRBD2 (5 bases). CDR3 length equals 17 residues. CDR1 and CDR2 (germline): SGHAT, FQNNGV. V dropped 2 bases and J dropped 5 bases, with 22 bases sitting between them. The CDR3 nucleotides are TGTGCCAGCAGCTTAAGACCCTCCGCCGTCCTCGGGGACGAGCAGTACTTC. It translates to CASSLRPSAVLGDEQYF.

The chain couples TRBV7-8 to TRBJ1-4, with 7 bases identical to TRBD1. The CDR3 loop spans 15 amino acids. Per germline, CDR1 SGHVS and CDR2 FQNEAQ. With V trimmed by 4 bases and J by 9 bases, 11 bases remained unmatched. The CDR3 bases are TGTGCCAGCAGCTCGACCGGGGACAGAAGAAAAAAACTGTTTTTT. Protein sequence: CASSSTGDRRKKLFF.

The chain combines TRBV5-5 with TRBJ2-5; TRBD2 matches 7 bases. Germline trimming cut 4 bases from V and 3 bases from J; bases unmatched to any gene: 3. CDR1 SGHKS and CDR2 YYEKEE come from the germline V gene (reference sequence). The CDR3 covers 13 residues. The CDR3 DNA reads as TGTGCCAGCAGCACCGGGGGGAAAGAGACCCAGTACTTC. Protein: CASSTGGKETQYF.

V is TRBV12-5 and J is TRBJ1-2, with D unclear. The germline CDR1 and CDR2 sequences are LGHNT and FRNRAP. The CDR3 extends over 13 amino acids. Trimming shortened V by 0 bases and J by 4 bases, and 6 bases separated the two germline ends. The DNA for the CDR3 is TGTGCTAGTGGTTTGGTGGGCGTCTATGGCTACACCTTC. This translates into CASGLVGVYGYTF. The full variable domain, rest sourced from reference TRBV12-5 and TRBJ1-2, is DARVTQTPRHKVTEMGQEVTMRCQPILGHNTVFWYRQTMMQGLELLAYFRNRAPLDDSGMPKDRFSAEMPDATLATLKIQPSEPRDSAVYFCASGLVGVYGYTFGSGTRLTVV.

This sequence joins TRBV7-9 and TRBJ1-1; D possibly corresponds to TRBD1 (5 bases). Trimming took 7 bases from V and 1 from J, leaving 7 bases between them. This CDR3 is built from 12 residues. Per the germline V gene, CDR1 is SEHNR and CDR2 is FQNEAQ (reference sequence). This CDR3 is CASIGGNTEAFF. As DNA, the CDR3 is TGTGCCAGCATCGGGGGGAACACTGAAGCTTTCTTT.

This clone was seen a single time. This sequence joins TRBV6-6 and TRBJ1-5; TRBD1 agrees at 10 bases. Germline-derived CDR1 and CDR2 are MNHNY and SVGAGI (reference sequence). V dropped 6 bases and J dropped 4; count of bases not matched to a gene: 9. The CDR3 totals 16 residues. CDR3 loop: CASRGPGQGENQPQHF. The CDR3 region has the DNA TGTGCCAGCAGGGGGCCAGGACAGGGGGAGAATCAGCCCCAGCATTTT.

The genes are TRBV5-1 and TRBJ2-5; D not certain. The CDR3 is made up of 13 amino acids. Germline CDR1 and CDR2: SGHRS and YFSETQ. The V end was cut by 2 bases, the J end by 3 bases, with 8 bases between. CDR3 loop: CASSFRSEETQYF. CDR3 sequence (DNA): TGCGCCAGCAGCTTCCGATCGGAAGAGACCCAGTACTTC.

The chain employs TRBV5-1 and TRBJ2-2; TRBD2 might be the D (6 bases). V gave up 4 bases and J gave up 3 bases, with 7 bases separating them. Per the germline V gene, CDR1 is SGHRS and CDR2 is YFSETQ. CDR3 length: 13 residues. The CDR3 nucleotides read TGCGCCAGCAGCGGGGGGTACACCGGGGAGCTGTTTTTT. This sequence encodes CASSGGYTGELFF.

The CDR3 protein is CASSLGGWGPSEQYF. CDR3 DNA sequence: TGTGCCAGCAGCTTAGGGGGGTGGGGGCCCTCCGAGCAGTACTTC. V and J are TRBV11-3 and TRBJ2-7, with D possibly TRBD1 on 6 matching bases. The CDR3 has 15 residues. V was pared by 1 base and J by 6 bases, with 16 bases between. Germline CDR1 reads SGHNT; CDR2 reads YENEEA.

The chain joins TRBV2 to TRBJ1-2; 7 positions agree with TRBD1. Per germline, CDR1 SNHLY and CDR2 FYNNEI. The junction had 13 bases not matched to a gene; V was cut back by 7 bases and J by 8 bases. The CDR3 length is 14 residues. CDR3 coding DNA: TGTGCCAGCACCTACGAAGACAGGGCCGCCGGCTACACCTTC. Encoded protein: CASTYEDRAAGYTF. Complete variable domain (other parts from reference TRBV2 and TRBJ1-2): EPEVTQTPSHQVTQMGQEVILRCVPISNHLYFYWYRQILGQKVEFLVSFYNNEISEKSEIFDDQFSVERPDGSNFTLKIRSTKLEDSAMYFCASTYEDRAAGYTFGSGTRLTVV.

This clone has a handful of counts. The rearrangement uses TRBV9 and TRBJ2-2; unclear D gene. There are 14 residues in the CDR3. CDR1 is SGDLS and CDR2 is YYNGEE in the germline V gene. V lost 4 bases and J lost 0, with 7 bases in between. DNA for the CDR3: TGTGCCAGCAGCCTCGTGTCGAACACCGGGGAGCTGTTTTTT. Encoded protein: CASSLVSNTGELFF.

The CDR3 nucleotides are TGCGCCAGCAGCTTGGGACAGGGAATGTCACCCCTCCACTTT. Protein product: CASSLGQGMSPLHF. This chain links TRBV5-1 with TRBJ1-6, with 7 bases aligning to TRBD1. The germline gives CDR1 SGHRS, CDR2 YFSETQ. The V and J ends lost 0 bases and 10 bases, in that order; junction bases with no gene match: 4. CDR3 length: 14 amino acids.

This clone was seen a single time. The genes are TRBV7-6 and TRBJ2-1; 8 positions match TRBD2. The germline V gene encodes CDR1 SGHVS and CDR2 FNYEAQ. The CDR3 is made up of 15 amino acids. J lost 6 bases, V lost 9 bases, and 13 bases had no gene match. The CDR3 loop is CASGPAGELGNEQFF. CDR3 sequence (DNA): TGTGCCAGTGGGCCAGCGGGAGAGTTGGGCAATGAGCAGTTCTTC.

V and J are TRBV24-1 and TRBJ1-3; TRBD1 matches 10 bases. V lost 3 bases and J lost 3; bases outside the gene matches: 4. The V gene's germline CDR1 is KGHDR and CDR2 SFDVKD. This CDR3 is built from 16 residues. The CDR3 reads CATSDPGQGNGNTIYF. The CDR3 coding sequence is TGTGCCACCAGTGATCCGGGACAGGGGAATGGAAACACCATATATTTT.

The rearrangement joins TRBV9 to TRBJ1-1; TRBD1 matches at 8 bases. V shed 4 bases and J 5 bases; nucleotides not matched to a gene: 7. Per germline, CDR1 SGDLS and CDR2 YYNGEE. The length of the CDR3 is 14 residues. In DNA form, the CDR3 reads TGTGCCAGCAGCCCGCGGACAGGGTGGACTGAAGCTTTCTTT. Translating gives CASSPRTGWTEAFF.

V gene TRBV3-1 (or the pseudogene TRBV3-2) combines with J gene TRBJ2-7; 7 bases match TRBD1. V lost 0 bases, J lost 4 bases, and 9 bases stayed unmatched. Germline V CDR1 and CDR2: LGHDT, YNNKEL (reference sequence). This CDR3 has 16 amino acids. The CDR3 loop is CASSQEGDSWGYEQYF. Here the CDR3 DNA reads TGTGCCAGCAGCCAAGAGGGGGACAGCTGGGGATACGAGCAGTACTTC.

The V call is TRBV30, the J call TRBJ2-7, with 8 bases that match TRBD2. After removal of 0 bases from V and 2 bases from J, the junction contained 6 bases not matched to a gene. The CDR3 contains 15 residues. Germline CDR1 and CDR2: GTSNPN and SVGIG (reference sequence). The CDR3 sequence: CAWSVISGGPYEQYF. The DNA for the CDR3 is TGTGCCTGGAGTGTAATAAGCGGGGGCCCCTACGAGCAGTACTTC.

This sequence joins TRBV4-1 and TRBJ2-3, with TRBD2 identical over 9 bases. The CDR3 is made up of 15 amino acids. Germline loops: CDR1 MGHRA, CDR2 YSYEKL. The junction had 8 bases not matched to a gene; V was cut back by 4 bases and J by 6 bases. The CDR3 DNA follows: TGCGCCAGCAGCCCCCTTAGCGGGAGTAGGGATACGCAGTATTTT. Translated: CASSPLSGSRDTQYF.

CDR3 DNA: TGTGCCAGCAGCCTACAGGTCTCCTACGAGCAGTACTTC. Amino acid sequence: CASSLQVSYEQYF. The rearrangement joins TRBV7-6 to TRBJ2-7; TRBD1 is a possible D gene (5 bases). The CDR3 is made up of 13 amino acids. The germline gives CDR1 SGHVS, CDR2 FNYEAQ. V lost 5 bases and J 0 bases, leaving 8 bases between the germline ends. The variable domain in full, with the rest retrieved from reference TRBV7-6 and TRBJ2-7, is GAGVSQSPRYKVTKRGQDVALRCDPISGHVSLYWYRQALGQGPEFLTYFNYEAQQDKSGLPNDRFSAERPEGSISTLTIQRTEQRDSAMYRCASSLQVSYEQYFGPGTRLTVT.

V and J are TRBV29-1 and TRBJ2-6, with 9 bases fitting TRBD1. The CDR3 runs 17 residues. The trim removed 4 bases at V and 2 bases at J, leaving 9 bases unmatched. Germline V lookup: CDR1 SQVTM, CDR2 ANQGSEA. CDR3 coding DNA: TGCAGCGTTGGTGTGGGACAGGGTCCTCCTGGGGCCAACGTCCTGACTTTC. Protein sequence: CSVGVGQGPPGANVLTF.

This clone has a handful of counts. The V gene is TRBV5-1, the J gene TRBJ1-2, with 7 bases aligning to TRBD1. Per germline, CDR1 SGHRS and CDR2 YFSETQ. The V segment lost 5 bases and the J segment 7 bases; nucleotides outside the gene matches: 2. The CDR3 is made up of 11 amino acids. CDR3 sequence reads: CASRYRGGYTF. The CDR3 nucleotides read TGCGCCAGCAGATACAGGGGTGGCTACACCTTC.

This clone has only a few counts. The chain joins TRBV7-8 to TRBJ1-5; TRBD1 might be the D (5 bases). The V end lost 5 bases, the J end lost 2 bases, and 13 bases lay between the germline ends. The germline V gene has CDR1 SGHVS and CDR2 FQNEAQ. This CDR3 spans 15 amino acids. The CDR3 DNA sequence: TGTGCCAGCAGCGCCGGGGCGGGAGGCAATCAGCCCCAGCATTTT. This encodes CASSAGAGGNQPQHF.